What follows are 13 T cell receptor beta chains derived from one specimen sequenced in a study of identical twins. Each CDR3 protein gets one entry after TCRdb re-called the 5' RACE reads with MiXCR. The sample includes around 160,000 distinct CDR3 sequences, around 3.5% of them seen just once. Sequencing was performed on memory T cells sorted from blood. Receptor source: a man aged 18-30 years in good health.

This clonotype was recorded many times. The genes are TRBV10-3 and TRBJ2-7, with TRBD1 identical over 9 bases. J was trimmed by 6 bases and V by 3 bases; bases with no gene match: 6. The CDR3 totals 14 residues. The germline V gene has CDR1 ENHRY and CDR2 SYGVKD. CDR3 in DNA: TGTGCCATCAGTGAAGGGGGACAGGGTTTCGAGCAGTACGTC. Translating it yields CAISEGGQGFEQYV.

There are many counts of this clonotype. This chain connects TRBV29-1 to TRBJ2-1; 11 nucleotides agree with TRBD2. The CDR3 is made up of 17 amino acids. The germline CDR1 and CDR2 sequences are SQVTM and ANQGSEA. V was pared by 5 bases and J by 0 bases, with 9 bases of the junction left unmatched. The CDR3, as DNA: TGCAGCGTTACTGCGACTAGCGGGGTTAGCTCCTACAATGAGCAGTTCTTC. This gives the protein CSVTATSGVSSYNEQFF.

The sample holds many counts of this clonotype. V gene TRBV12-3 or TRBV12-4 combines with J gene TRBJ1-5, with D unresolved. The V and J ends lost 5 bases and 7 bases respectively, with 15 bases between them. The length of the CDR3 is 14 residues. The CDR3 DNA is TGTGCCAGCAGTCAGGACGGGAGAGGGCAGCCCCAGCATTTT. Its translation is CASSQDGRGQPQHF.

This clonotype was detected many times. As DNA, the CDR3 is TGTGCCAGCAGCTTCGGACAGGGGCGTTCTACGCAGTATTTT. Its protein product is CASSFGQGRSTQYF. The chain employs TRBV7-2 and TRBJ2-3, with 9 nucleotides matching TRBD1. Germline CDR1 and CDR2: SGHTA and FQGNSA. The CDR3 is 14 amino acids. The V gene end was trimmed by 3 bases and the J gene end by 8 bases; junction bases not matched to a gene: 6. The whole variable domain, remainder taken from reference TRBV7-2 and TRBJ2-3, is GAGVSQSPSNKVTEKGKDVELRCDPISGHTALYWYRQSLGQGLEFLIYFQGNSAPDKSGLPSDRFSAERTGGSVSTLTIQRTQQEDSAVYLCASSFGQGRSTQYFGPGTRLTVL.

This clonotype was recorded at least ten times. The V and J genes are TRBV11-2 and TRBJ2-1; possible D gene TRBD1, 5 bases. The CDR3 extends over 15 amino acids. V dropped 5 bases and J dropped 12 bases, with 23 bases sitting between them. Germline CDR1 and CDR2: SGHAT and FQNNGV. Written as DNA, the CDR3 is TGTGCCAGCAGCCAGGACCAGGGTAGGGCTTTTGGGCAGTTCTTC. It yields the protein CASSQDQGRAFGQFF.

This clonotype occurred many times. The chain employs TRBV7-7 and TRBJ2-1, with TRBD1 matching 10 bases. The germline gives CDR1 SSHAT, CDR2 FNYEAQ (reference sequence). The CDR3 totals 15 residues. V trimming: 5 bases; J trimming: 9 bases; junction bases outside the gene matches: 10. The CDR3 loop is CASSPGQGLGIEQFF. CDR3 sequence (DNA): TGTGCCAGCAGCCCGGGACAGGGGTTGGGGATTGAGCAGTTCTTC.

This clonotype occurred many times. V is TRBV20-1 and J is TRBJ2-7; D possibly corresponds to TRBD1 (6 bases). The CDR3 length is 12 residues. In germline, CDR1 is DFQATT, CDR2 SNEGSKA (reference sequence). Trimming pared 4 bases from V and 2 bases from J, leaving 9 bases between. CDR3 residues: CSATGDTYEQYF. Written as DNA, the CDR3 is TGCAGTGCTACAGGGGATACCTACGAGCAGTACTTC.

This clonotype was seen only a few times. This chain uses TRBV18 with TRBJ1-2; 7 positions agree with TRBD1. The V and J ends lost 5 bases and 8 bases, in that order; junction bases with no gene match: 5. Germline V gives CDR1 KGHSH, CDR2 LQKENI. This CDR3 has 12 amino acids. The CDR3 coding sequence is TGTGCCAGCTCAGAGACAGGGAGAGGCTACACCTTC. Residues: CASSETGRGYTF.

In this sample, this clonotype turned up many times. V gene TRBV3-1 combines with J gene TRBJ1-1; D not resolved. Germline V gives CDR1 LGHDT, CDR2 YNNKEL (reference sequence). Deletions cut 4 bases from V and 1 base from J, with 10 bases between. The CDR3 is 14 amino acids. The CDR3 region is CASSPLPRNTEAFF. The CDR3 nucleotides are TGTGCCAGCAGCCCTTTACCCAGGAACACTGAAGCTTTCTTT.

This clonotype was seen at least ten times. V gene TRBV29-1 combines with J gene TRBJ2-1; TRBD2 matches 8 bases. The CDR3 covers 14 residues. V lost 7 bases to trimming and J lost 0 bases; unmatched junction nucleotides: 5. Germline V gives CDR1 SQVTM, CDR2 ANQGSEA. As DNA, the CDR3 is TGCAGCGGCCGACTAGCGTCCTCCTACAATGAGCAGTTCTTC. Its translation: CSGRLASSYNEQFF.

Ten or more counts support this clonotype. This rearrangement joins TRBV12-3 or TRBV12-4 to TRBJ1-3; D unclear. This CDR3 spans 16 amino acids. V was cut by 7 bases and J by 0 bases, with 16 bases left in between. The CDR3 sequence: CASTPSRAPSGNTIYF. The DNA of the CDR3 is TGTGCCAGCACCCCCTCCCGGGCCCCCTCTGGAAACACCATATATTTT.

This clonotype showed up many times. The genes are TRBV15 and TRBJ2-3, with D possibly TRBD1 on 6 matching bases. This CDR3 has 13 amino acids. The germline V gene has CDR1 LNHNV and CDR2 YYDKDF (reference sequence). Trimming removed 4 bases from V and 4 bases from J, with 9 bases in between. The CDR3 reads CATSKDSSDTQYF. In nucleotides, the CDR3 is TGTGCCACCAGCAAGGACAGCTCAGATACGCAGTATTTT.

This clonotype was counted at least ten times. J is TRBJ2-3 and V is TRBV7-9, with D perhaps TRBD2 (6 bases). The germline V gene has CDR1 SEHNR and CDR2 FQNEAQ (reference sequence). V dropped 4 bases and J dropped 4 bases, with 15 bases sitting between them. CDR3 length: 15 amino acids. The CDR3 loop is CASSSISGFADTQYF. The CDR3 DNA follows: TGTGCCAGCAGCTCCATCAGCGGGTTCGCAGATACGCAGTATTTT.